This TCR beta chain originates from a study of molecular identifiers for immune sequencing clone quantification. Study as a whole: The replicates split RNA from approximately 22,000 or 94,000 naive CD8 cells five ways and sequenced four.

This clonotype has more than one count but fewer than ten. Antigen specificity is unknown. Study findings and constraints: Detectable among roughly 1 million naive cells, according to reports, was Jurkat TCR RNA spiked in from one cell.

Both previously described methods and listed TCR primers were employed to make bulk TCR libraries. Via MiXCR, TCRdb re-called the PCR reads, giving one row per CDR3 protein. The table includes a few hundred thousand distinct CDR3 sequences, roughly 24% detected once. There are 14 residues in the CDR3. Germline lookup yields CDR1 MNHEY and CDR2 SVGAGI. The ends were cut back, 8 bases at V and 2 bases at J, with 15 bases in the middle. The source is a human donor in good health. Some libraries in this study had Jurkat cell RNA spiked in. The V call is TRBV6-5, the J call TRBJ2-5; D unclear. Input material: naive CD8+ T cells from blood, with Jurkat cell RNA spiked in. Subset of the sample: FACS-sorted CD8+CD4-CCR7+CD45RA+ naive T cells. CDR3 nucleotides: TGTGCCAGCGGAGAGGCGTCCGAACAAGAGACCCAGTACTTC. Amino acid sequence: CASGEASEQETQYF.